This TCR beta chain was recorded in a study of T cell repertoires in cytomegalovirus infection. General observations from the study: What dominated the ex vivo response were HLA-C-restricted CMV-specific TCR beta clonotypes.

MiXCR, applied by TCRdb to the reads, yields one record per CDR3 protein. The sample includes about 250,000 distinct CDR3 sequences, about 5.9% of them seen just once. The CDR3 is made up of 12 amino acids. The ends were cut back, 6 bases at V and 4 bases at J, with 12 bases in the middle. Germline-derived CDR1 and CDR2 are SQVTM and ANQGSEA. This clonotype was seen more than once but under ten times. The target antigen is unknown. The clonotype originates from a human donor in good health (CMV status not recorded). Some clones in this sample may be carry-over from other donors' samples. Sequencing used PBMCs. The chain joins TRBV29-1 to TRBJ2-5; tentatively, D is TRBD1 or TRBD2 (5 bases each). The CDR3 here is CSVRKRGETQYF. The CDR3 nucleotides read TGCAGCGTCCGAAAGAGGGGAGAGACCCAGTACTTC. Using reference TRBV29-1 and TRBJ2-5 for the parts outside the CDR3, the full variable domain is SAVISQKPSRDICQRGTSLTIQCQVDSQVTMMFWYRQQPGQSLTLIATANQGSEATYESGFVIDKFPISRPNLTFSTLTVSNMSPEDSSIYLCSVRKRGETQYFGPGTRLLVL.